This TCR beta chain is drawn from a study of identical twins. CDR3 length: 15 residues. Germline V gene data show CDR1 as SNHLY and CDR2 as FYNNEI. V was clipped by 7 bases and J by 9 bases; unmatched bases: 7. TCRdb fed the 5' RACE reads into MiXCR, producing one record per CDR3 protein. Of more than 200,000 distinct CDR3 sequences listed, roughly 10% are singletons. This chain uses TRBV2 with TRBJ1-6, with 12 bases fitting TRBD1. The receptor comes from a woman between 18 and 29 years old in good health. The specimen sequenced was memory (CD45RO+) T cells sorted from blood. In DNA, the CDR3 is TGTGCCAGCATCACCGGGACAGGGGGCAGTTCACCCCTCCACTTT. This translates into CASITGTGGSSPLHF.